This T cell receptor (beta chain) originates from a study of T cells in Graves' hyperthyroidism and ophthalmopathy. TCR beta CDR3 regions were amplified from RNA transcripts. TCR CDR3 underwent first-round RT-PCR with the HTBI primer set. One entry per CDR3 protein, called by TCRdb with MiXCR from the multiplex PCR reads. The top ten hold around 17% of the sample, which has approximately 720,000 distinct CDR3 sequences, around 19% seen once. This clonotype was counted many times. Predating any ophthalmopathy symptoms, the blood sample was taken at first hyperthyroidism diagnosis. The sample was blood. This receptor was taken from a woman between 50 and 59 years old with Graves' hyperthyroidism that later progressed to Graves' ophthalmopathy.

CDR3 nucleotides: TGTGCCAGCAGTCAAACAGGGGGCGCGAGAACAGATACGCAGTATTTT. Residues: CASSQTGGARTDTQYF. This chain connects TRBV6-1 to TRBJ2-3; TRBD1 matches at 9 bases. This CDR3 is built from 16 residues. Looked up from germline, CDR1 is MNHNS and CDR2 is SASEGT. J was trimmed by 3 bases and V by 5 bases; bases with no gene match: 9.